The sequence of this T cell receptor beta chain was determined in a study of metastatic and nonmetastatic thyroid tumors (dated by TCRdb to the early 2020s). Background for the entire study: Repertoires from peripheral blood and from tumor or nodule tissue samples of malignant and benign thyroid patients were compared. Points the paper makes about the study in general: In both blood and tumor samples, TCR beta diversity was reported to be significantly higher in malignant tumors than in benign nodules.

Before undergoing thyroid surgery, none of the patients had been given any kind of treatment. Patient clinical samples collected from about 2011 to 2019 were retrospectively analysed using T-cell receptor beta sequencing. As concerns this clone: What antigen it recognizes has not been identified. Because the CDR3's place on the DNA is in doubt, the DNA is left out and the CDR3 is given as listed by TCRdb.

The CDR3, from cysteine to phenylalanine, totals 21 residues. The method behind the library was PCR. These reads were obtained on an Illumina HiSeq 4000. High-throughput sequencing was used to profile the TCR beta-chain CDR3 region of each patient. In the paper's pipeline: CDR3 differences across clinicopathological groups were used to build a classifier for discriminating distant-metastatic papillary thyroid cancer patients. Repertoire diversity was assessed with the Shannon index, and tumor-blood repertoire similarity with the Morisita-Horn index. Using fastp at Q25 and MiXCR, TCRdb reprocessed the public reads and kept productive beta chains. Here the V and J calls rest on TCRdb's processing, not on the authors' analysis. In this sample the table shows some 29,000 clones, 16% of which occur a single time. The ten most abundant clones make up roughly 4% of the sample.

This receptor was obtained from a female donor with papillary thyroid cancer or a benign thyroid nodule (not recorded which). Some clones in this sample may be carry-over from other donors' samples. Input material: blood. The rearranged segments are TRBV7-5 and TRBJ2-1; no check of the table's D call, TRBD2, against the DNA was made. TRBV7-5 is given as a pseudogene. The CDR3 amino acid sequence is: CTSVPEVTGTSGRVAYNEQFF.